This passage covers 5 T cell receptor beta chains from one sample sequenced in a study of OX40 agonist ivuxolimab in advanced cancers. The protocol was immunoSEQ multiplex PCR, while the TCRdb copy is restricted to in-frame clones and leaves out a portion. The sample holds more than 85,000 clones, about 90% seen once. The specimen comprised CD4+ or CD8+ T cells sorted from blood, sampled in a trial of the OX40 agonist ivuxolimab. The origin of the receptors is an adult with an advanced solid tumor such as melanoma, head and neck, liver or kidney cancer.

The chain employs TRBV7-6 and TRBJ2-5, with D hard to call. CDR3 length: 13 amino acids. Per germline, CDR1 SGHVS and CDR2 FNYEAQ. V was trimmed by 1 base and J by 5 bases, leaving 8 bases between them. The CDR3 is CASSLVMQETQYF. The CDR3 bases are TGTGCCAGCAGCTTAGTGATGCAGGAGACCCAGTACTTC. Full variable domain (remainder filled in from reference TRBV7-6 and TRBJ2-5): GAGVSQSPRYKVTKRGQDVALRCDPISGHVSLYWYRQALGQGPEFLTYFNYEAQQDKSGLPNDRFSAERPEGSISTLTIQRTEQRDSAMYRCASSLVMQETQYFGPGTRLLVL.

For the CDR3, the DNA is TGTGCCAGCAGTTTAGCGGGGTTCGGCAATCAGCCCCAGCATTTT. Its protein is CASSLAGFGNQPQHF. V usage is TRBV27 and J usage is TRBJ1-5, with D unresolved. V lost 2 bases to trimming and J lost 2 bases, with 10 bases between them. Germline-derived CDR1 and CDR2 are MNHEY and SMNVEV (reference sequence). The CDR3 length is 15 residues.

DNA of the CDR3: TGCAGTGCCCCAGGACTCTATGGCTACACCTTC. Its protein is CSAPGLYGYTF. This chain uses TRBV20-1 with TRBJ1-2; D is undetermined. V gave up 6 bases and J gave up 4 bases, with 9 bases separating them. Germline CDR1 DFQATT, CDR2 SNEGSKA (reference sequence). The CDR3 loop spans 11 amino acids.

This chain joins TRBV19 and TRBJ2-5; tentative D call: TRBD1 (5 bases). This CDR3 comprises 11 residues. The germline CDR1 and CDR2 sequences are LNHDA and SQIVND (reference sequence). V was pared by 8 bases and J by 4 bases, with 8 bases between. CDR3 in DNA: TGTGCCAGTGCTAGGGGAGAGACCCAGTACTTC. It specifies CASARGETQYF.

CDR3 sequence reads: CASSLGRGYEKLFF. The CDR3 DNA is TGTGCCAGCAGTTTGGGGAGGGGATATGAAAAACTGTTTTTT. This sequence joins TRBV27 and TRBJ1-4; a weak D match, TRBD1 (5 bases). Trimming cost V 3 bases and J 6 bases, with 11 bases left between them. The CDR3 is 14 amino acids. The germline gives CDR1 MNHEY, CDR2 SMNVEV (reference sequence).